The 29 T cell receptor beta chains presented below share a single source sample, sequenced in a study of blood T cell repertoires in COVID-19 (dated by TCRdb to 2020 to 2022). The library was produced with the immunoSEQ multiplex PCR assay. TCRdb retrieved this table from immuneACCESS and kept in-frame rearrangements only. Not all clones are present; in checked studies, unresolved V genes account for under half, and no reason is known for the remainder. Present in this sample are 250,000 to 350,000 clones, about 83% of which were seen just once. About 6.1% of the sample is in the top ten clones. The sequenced sample was PBMCs or T cells enriched from blood (not recorded which). These receptors were taken from a woman aged 40 to 50 who had recovered from COVID-19.

The V call is TRBV28, the J call TRBJ1-2; possible D gene TRBD1, 6 bases. The CDR3 has 14 amino acids. Trimming left V 5 bases short and J 5 bases short, with 15 bases between. The V gene's germline CDR1 is MDHEN and CDR2 SYDVKM. In DNA form, the CDR3 reads TGTGCCAGCAGTCACGGGGGGGGCGCTTATGGCTACACCTTC. Translating gives CASSHGGGAYGYTF.

This clone was observed a few times. The CDR3 spells CASSLAAAGRAAEQYF. Here the CDR3 DNA reads TGTGCCAGCAGCTTAGCGGCGGCGGGTAGGGCAGCCGAGCAGTACTTC. J is TRBJ2-7 and V is TRBV7-9, with D maybe TRBD2 (5 bases). The CDR3 sequence is 16 residues long. Germline CDR1 and CDR2: SEHNR and FQNEAQ (reference sequence). Trimming took 0 bases from V and 6 from J, leaving 18 bases between them.

The count of this clone is one. V is TRBV4-2 and J is TRBJ2-1; 8 bases line up with TRBD2. J lost 4 bases, V lost 3 bases, and 11 bases had no gene match. The germline gives CDR1 LGHNA, CDR2 YNFKEQ. This CDR3 is built from 17 residues. The CDR3 reads CASSQSLAGRGYNEQFF. DNA of the CDR3: TGTGCCAGCAGCCAGAGTTTAGCGGGACGTGGTTACAATGAGCAGTTCTTC.

The chain has TRBV12-3 or TRBV12-4 and TRBJ1-1, with D hard to call. V lost 0 bases and J lost 5, with 7 bases in between. The CDR3 totals 13 residues. CDR3 protein: CASSLAQVTEAFF. The CDR3 DNA reads TGTGCCAGCAGTTTAGCGCAGGTGACTGAAGCTTTCTTT.

This clone has only a few counts. The chain has TRBV11-2 and TRBJ2-2, with D uncertain. The V gene lost 5 bases and the J gene lost 5 bases, with 12 bases spanning the gap. This CDR3 has 14 amino acids. Looked up from germline, CDR1 is SGHAT and CDR2 is FQNNGV. The CDR3 reads CASSPEVPTGELFF. The DNA for the CDR3 is TGTGCCAGCAGCCCCGAGGTCCCGACCGGGGAGCTGTTTTTT.

V usage is TRBV24-1 and J usage is TRBJ2-7; D is perhaps TRBD2 (5 bases). Trimming removed 4 bases at V and 1 base at J, with 7 bases between. The CDR3 is 13 amino acids. Germline V CDR1 and CDR2: KGHDR, SFDVKD. CDR3 loop: CATSESGSYEQYF. The CDR3 DNA reads as TGTGCCACCAGTGAAAGCGGTTCCTACGAGCAGTACTTC.

The table lists this clone with a count of one. The genes are TRBV6-6 and TRBJ1-6; maybe TRBD1 (6 bases). There are 15 residues in the CDR3. Germline values: CDR1 MNHNY, CDR2 SVGAGI (reference sequence). V lost 6 bases and J 10 bases, leaving 19 bases between the germline ends. The CDR3 DNA follows: TGTGCCAGCAGAAACATTGCTGGGGGCAGGTCACCCCTCCACTTT. Its protein is CASRNIAGGRSPLHF.

The rearrangement joins TRBV21-1 to TRBJ1-6; TRBD1, the table's D call, lacks a check against the DNA. TRBV21-1 is flagged as a pseudogene. This CDR3 is 15 amino acids long. The CDR3 bases are TGTGCCAGCAGCGGGACGGGACAGGTCAATTCACCCCTCCACTTT. Encoded protein: CASSGTGQVNSPLHF.

The rearrangement joins TRBV7-2 to TRBJ2-1; TRBD1 is a possible D gene (6 bases). Germline values: CDR1 SGHTA, CDR2 FQGNSA. This CDR3 contains 12 residues. V was shortened by 2 bases and J by 12 bases, with 11 bases between the two germline ends. CDR3 in DNA: TGTGCCAGCAGCTTATCAGGGGATGGGCAGTTCTTC. Its translation is CASSLSGDGQFF.

The chain joins TRBV4-1 to TRBJ1-1; D unresolved. The CDR3 covers 11 residues. Germline CDR1 reads MGHRA; CDR2 reads YSYEKL. Trimming shortened V by 1 base and J by 7 bases, and 4 bases separated the two germline ends. The CDR3 region has the DNA TGCGCCAGCAGCCAAGCGGGTGAAGCTTTCTTT. Its protein is CASSQAGEAFF.

This rearrangement joins TRBV18 to TRBJ2-3; TRBD2 aligns across 10 bases. After removal of 3 bases from V and 0 bases from J, the junction contained 3 bases not matched to a gene. The CDR3 spans 16 residues. Looked up from germline, CDR1 is KGHSH and CDR2 is LQKENI. In DNA form, the CDR3 reads TGTGCCAGCTCACCTCAAGCGGGAGGGAGCACAGATACGCAGTATTTT. It translates to CASSPQAGGSTDTQYF.

V usage is TRBV19 and J usage is TRBJ2-1; 9 positions match TRBD2. The CDR3 spans 15 residues. The V gene end was trimmed by 0 bases and the J gene end by 7 bases; junction bases not matched to a gene: 4. Germline loops: CDR1 LNHDA, CDR2 SQIVND (reference sequence). The CDR3 nucleotides are TGTGCCAGTAGTATAGAAGGGCGGGGGGGGAATGAGCAGTTCTTC. It codes for CASSIEGRGGNEQFF.

The CDR3, as DNA: TGCGCCAGCAGTGGGGGGACAGGGGTGATGGATGAGCAGTTCTTC. Its protein product is CASSGGTGVMDEQFF. The chain carries TRBV10-1 and TRBJ2-1; 10 positions match TRBD1. The CDR3 length is 15 residues. Trimming cost V 4 bases and J 8 bases; bases outside gene matches: 8. CDR1 and CDR2 from the germline V gene are WNHNN and SYGVQD (reference sequence).

This clone was detected a few times. The chain has TRBV14 and TRBJ1-2, with D possibly being TRBD1 (5 bases). Germline CDR1 and CDR2: SGHDN and FVKESK. V lost 6 bases and J lost 4, with 18 bases in between. This CDR3 contains 15 residues. This CDR3 is CASSRTGLIFYGYTF. The DNA of the CDR3 is TGTGCCAGCAGTAGAACGGGACTGATCTTCTATGGCTACACCTTC.

V and J are TRBV4-3 and TRBJ2-1; no definite D call. CDR3 length: 15 residues. V was trimmed by 0 bases and J by 7 bases, leaving 13 bases between them. Per the germline V gene, CDR1 is LGHNA and CDR2 is YSLEER. This CDR3 reads CASSQEPRYSNEQFF. The CDR3 DNA sequence: TGCGCCAGCAGCCAAGAACCCAGGTACTCAAATGAGCAGTTCTTC.

The chain is built from TRBV11-2 and TRBJ2-6; D uncertain. This CDR3 has 13 amino acids. The germline gives CDR1 SGHAT, CDR2 FQNNGV. V was shortened by 5 bases and J by 1 base, with 3 bases between the two germline ends. The CDR3 DNA sequence: TGTGCCAGCAGCCCATCTGGGGCCAACGTCCTGACTTTC. It codes for CASSPSGANVLTF.

This rearrangement joins TRBV7-2 to TRBJ1-2, with D possibly matching TRBD1 (5 bases). Germline V gives CDR1 SGHTA, CDR2 FQGNSA. V was shortened by 1 base and J by 4 bases, with 13 bases between the two germline ends. The length of the CDR3 is 15 residues. CDR3 DNA: TGTGCCAGCAGCTTAGTATCGGGGGAGGGCTATGGCTACACCTTC. This encodes CASSLVSGEGYGYTF.

The CDR3 sequence: CASSEQGVSNQPQHF. CDR3 nucleotides: TGTGCCAGCAGTGAACAGGGCGTATCCAATCAGCCCCAGCATTTT. This chain joins TRBV2 and TRBJ1-5, with D tentatively TRBD1 (5 bases). V was clipped by 2 bases and J by 3 bases, with 11 bases between them. CDR1 is SNHLY, CDR2 FYNNEI, per germline. The CDR3 loop spans 15 amino acids.

This clone was seen just once. The chain carries TRBV5-1 and TRBJ1-2, with D perhaps TRBD1 (5 bases). V lost 4 bases, J lost 2 bases, and 9 bases lay in between. The CDR3 spans 13 residues. Germline V CDR1 and CDR2: SGHRS, YFSETQ. CDR3 protein: CASSGGGNYGYTF. Written as DNA, the CDR3 is TGCGCCAGCAGCGGGGGAGGGAACTATGGCTACACCTTC.

The V and J genes are TRBV4-3 and TRBJ1-3; D unclear. V shed 0 bases and J shed 4 bases, with 10 bases lying between them. Germline-derived CDR1 and CDR2 are LGHNA and YSLEER. The CDR3 has 15 amino acids. The CDR3 loop is CASSQDGRGGNTIYF. CDR3 DNA: TGCGCCAGCAGCCAAGACGGAAGAGGAGGAAACACCATATATTTT.

The rearrangement links TRBV7-2 to TRBJ2-1, with 7 bases matching TRBD2. The ends lost 5 bases at V and 5 bases at J; junction bases unmatched: 9. The CDR3 runs to 15 residues. CDR1 SGHTA and CDR2 FQGNSA come from the germline V gene. The CDR3 reads CASSLTHAGDNEQFF. The CDR3 DNA reads TGTGCCAGCAGCCTCACCCACGCGGGAGACAATGAGCAGTTCTTC.

In this sample, this clone turned up once. CDR3 nucleotides: TGCGCCAGCAGAGCCAGGACTACAACTAATGAAAAACTGTTTTTT. It translates to CASRARTTTNEKLFF. The rearrangement links TRBV5-1 to TRBJ1-4; no reliable D call. Deletions cut 5 bases from V and 0 bases from J, with 11 bases between. This CDR3 region has 15 residues. Germline loops: CDR1 SGHRS, CDR2 YFSETQ.

V and J are TRBV3-1 (or the pseudogene TRBV3-2) and TRBJ2-7; TRBD1 matches 7 bases. The J segment lost 2 bases and the V segment lost 4 bases, leaving 5 bases of the junction unmatched. Germline lookup yields CDR1 LGHDT and CDR2 YNNKEL (reference sequence). CDR3 length: 14 amino acids. This CDR3 is CASSPQGRPYEQYF. The CDR3, as DNA: TGTGCCAGCAGCCCACAGGGGCGCCCCTACGAGCAGTACTTC.

V usage is TRBV3-1 (or the pseudogene TRBV3-2) and J usage is TRBJ2-4; D ambiguous. This CDR3 region has 14 residues. The V gene's germline CDR1 is LGHDT and CDR2 YNNKEL (reference sequence). V lost 2 bases and J lost 2, with 7 bases in between. In DNA, the CDR3 is TGTGCCAGCAGCCAATTAGTATCCAAAAACATTCAGTACTTC. This gives the protein CASSQLVSKNIQYF.

The rearrangement joins TRBV14 to TRBJ1-3; 8 nucleotides line up with TRBD1. Trimming removed 8 bases from V and 0 bases from J; junction bases left unmatched: 12. From germline, CDR1 is SGHDN and CDR2 FVKESK. The CDR3 is 17 residues long. As DNA, the CDR3 is TGTGCCAGCCTACCCCGGACAGGGACGAGCTCTGGAAACACCATATATTTT. Its translation is CASLPRTGTSSGNTIYF.

V usage is TRBV28 and J usage is TRBJ1-1, with 8 bases identical to TRBD1. The V gene end was trimmed by 5 bases and the J gene end by 4 bases; junction bases not matched to a gene: 3. This CDR3 is built from 13 residues. CDR1 MDHEN and CDR2 SYDVKM come from the germline V gene. The CDR3 protein is CASSITGGTEAFF. The DNA for the CDR3 is TGTGCCAGCAGTATTACAGGGGGCACTGAAGCTTTCTTT.

The chain joins TRBV7-9 to TRBJ1-3; no definite D call. V lost 5 bases, J lost 1 base, and 6 bases lay in between. This CDR3 region has 13 residues. The germline gives CDR1 SEHNR, CDR2 FQNEAQ (reference sequence). The CDR3 spells CASSNESGNTIYF. The CDR3, as DNA: TGTGCCAGCAGCAATGAGTCTGGAAACACCATATATTTT.

V and J are TRBV6-5 and TRBJ2-7; D is unclear. There are 13 residues in the CDR3. Germline CDR1 reads MNHEY; CDR2 reads SVGAGI. With 8 bases removed from V and 3 bases from J, the gap between germline ends came to 14 bases. The CDR3 region is CASDNGRFYEQYF. The CDR3 DNA sequence: TGTGCCAGCGACAACGGAAGATTCTACGAGCAGTACTTC.

This sequence joins TRBV7-2 and TRBJ2-1, with 9 bases fitting TRBD2. CDR1 is SGHTA, CDR2 FQGNSA, per germline. Unmatched junction bases numbered 10, after V lost 1 base and J lost 9 bases. The CDR3 loop spans 16 amino acids. The CDR3 DNA reads TGTGCCAGCAGCTTAGGTGGCGGGAGGGCCTGGGGTGAGCAGTTCTTC. Translated, it gives CASSLGGGRAWGEQFF.